This T cell receptor beta chain was profiled in a study of T-cell reconstitution after alpha-beta-depleted transplantation in children. Study-wide results and caveats: Expanded clones from the graft, numbering several hundred, reportedly supplied alpha-beta T cells about two months after transplant. T-cell counts and diversity at one year post-transplant came mainly from newly produced T cells.

A word on this clonotype: Its target is not known. Compared with germline, one end of the junction differs, possibly owing to a read error.

The length of the CDR3 is 16 residues. Germline V gene sequence: CDR1 LGHDT, CDR2 YNNKEL (reference sequence). Unique molecular identifiers were used to barcode this TCRbeta library. TCRdb independently ran MiXCR on the PCR reads; one entry per CDR3 protein. The sample has around 300,000 distinct CDR3 sequences; roughly 25% are singletons. The clonotype comes from a male patient younger than 18 who had a stem cell transplant for acute lymphoblastic leukemia, so the T cells may come from the graft donor. The chain links TRBV3-1 to TRBJ2-3; TRBD2 agrees at 11 bases. The sample in question was PBMCs, mostly from graft donor cells, obtained 180 days after TCRalphabeta/CD19-depleted stem cell transplant. CDR3: CASSLTSGTPIDTRYF. In DNA form, the CDR3 reads TGTGCCAGCAGCCTGACTAGCGGGACCCCCATTGATACGCGGTATTTT.